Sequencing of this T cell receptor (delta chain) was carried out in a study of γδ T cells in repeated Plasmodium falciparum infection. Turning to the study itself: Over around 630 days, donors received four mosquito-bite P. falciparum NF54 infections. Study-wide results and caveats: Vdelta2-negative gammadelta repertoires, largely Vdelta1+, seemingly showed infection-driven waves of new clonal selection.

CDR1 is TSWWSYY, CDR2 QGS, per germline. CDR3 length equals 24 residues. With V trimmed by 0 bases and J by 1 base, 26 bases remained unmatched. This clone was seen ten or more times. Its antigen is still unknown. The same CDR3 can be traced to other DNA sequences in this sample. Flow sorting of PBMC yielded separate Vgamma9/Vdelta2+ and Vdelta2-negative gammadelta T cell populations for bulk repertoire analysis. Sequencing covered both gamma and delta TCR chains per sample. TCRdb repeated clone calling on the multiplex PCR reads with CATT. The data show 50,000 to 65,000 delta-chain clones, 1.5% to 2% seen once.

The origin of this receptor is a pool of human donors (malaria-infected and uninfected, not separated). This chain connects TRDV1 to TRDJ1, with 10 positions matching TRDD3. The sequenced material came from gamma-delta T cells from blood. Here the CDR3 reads CALGELTRFLRTRDGGYRTDKLIF. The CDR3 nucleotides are TGTGCTCTTGGGGAACTAACGAGGTTCCTCCGCACCCGAGATGGGGGATACCGCACCGATAAACTCATCTTT.